This T cell receptor (beta chain) was sequenced for a study of blood T cell repertoires in COVID-19. Study-level background: Sources were T cells, B-cell-depleted T cells, or PBMCs; the material itself was cDNA or gDNA.

CDR1 and CDR2 from the germline V gene are LNHDA and SQIVND (reference sequence). The V end lost 5 bases, the J end lost 1 base, and 12 bases lay between the germline ends. This CDR3 spans 15 amino acids. Original processing notes: Reference gene primer amplification gave estimated nucleated cell counts. Clones were sequenced by immunoSEQ multiplex PCR, and TCRdb holds only the in-frame ones, with some missing. The DNA gave D and trimming, while V, J and clone size come from that table. The table includes some 200,000 clones, 80% to 85% detected once. This clone was seen only a few times. Sequenced: peripheral blood. The receptor comes from a woman aged 80 or over with COVID-19, enrolled during active disease. This chain connects TRBV19 to TRBJ1-5; maybe TRBD1 (5 bases). The DNA of the CDR3 is TGTGCCAGTAGTGCGGGGGTTACGAGCAATCAGCCCCAGCATTTT. This codes for CASSAGVTSNQPQHF.